This TCR beta chain was sequenced in a study of blood T cell repertoires in COVID-19. Study overall: T cells, B-cell-depleted T cells, or PBMCs supplied cDNA or gDNA.

Original processing notes: Counts of nucleated cells, estimated from reference gene primer amplification, were obtained. Method: immunoSEQ multiplex PCR; TCRdb's copy keeps in-frame clones and lacks some. V and J calls and clone size are copied from that table; D and trimming were computed from the DNA. This table holds about 68,000 clones, approximately 88% found once. CDR3 size: 13 residues. Trimming pared 8 bases from V and 0 bases from J, leaving 8 bases between. CDR1 is MDHEN, CDR2 SYDVKM, per germline. The sample consisted of peripheral blood. This chain uses TRBV28 with TRBJ1-5; no definite D call. This TCR derives from a human donor in a cohort sampled during active COVID-19. The CDR3 sequence: CASFTDSNQPQHF. CDR3 sequence (DNA): TGTGCCAGCTTCACAGATAGCAATCAGCCCCAGCATTTT.